The 13 T cell receptor beta chains presented below share a single source sample, sequenced in a study of CD8 T cells in ankylosing spondylitis. TCRdb re-called the 5' RACE reads with MiXCR, one entry per CDR3 protein. The profile covers a few hundred thousand distinct CDR3 sequences, with 20% to 25% appearing a single time and around 13% taken by the ten largest. Sequenced: blood, either unsorted or a sorted T cell fraction (not recorded which). The receptors come from a male donor with ankylosing spondylitis or in good health (not recorded which).

The chain is built from TRBV30 and TRBJ2-5; 10 nucleotides agree with TRBD1. The germline gives CDR1 GTSNPN, CDR2 SVGIG (reference sequence). V trimming: 2 bases; J trimming: 6 bases; junction bases outside the gene matches: 6. This CDR3 contains 14 residues. CDR3 bases: TGTGCCTGGAGTACGGGACAGGGGATGAAGACCCAGTACTTC. It specifies CAWSTGQGMKTQYF.

This chain connects TRBV29-1 to TRBJ2-3, with 11 bases lining up with TRBD2. Germline CDR1 is SQVTM and CDR2 is ANQGSEA. With 4 bases clipped from V and 3 bases from J, the junction kept 0 bases outside the gene matches. The CDR3 contains 13 residues. CDR3 nucleotides: TGCAGCGTTGGACTAGCGGGGACAGATACGCAGTATTTT. Encoded protein: CSVGLAGTDTQYF.

This clonotype was counted only a few times. The chain combines TRBV4-1 with TRBJ2-7; D gene ambiguous. The germline V and J ends were trimmed by 1 base and 7 bases, with 11 bases remaining between them. The length of the CDR3 is 13 residues. The V gene's germline CDR1 is MGHRA and CDR2 YSYEKL. CDR3 bases: TGCGCCAGCAGCCAAGGGACGACGAGGGAGCAGTACTTC. Protein sequence: CASSQGTTREQYF.

The rearrangement links TRBV11-2 to TRBJ2-7, with 9 bases matching TRBD2. After removal of 4 bases from V and 4 bases from J, the junction contained 17 bases not matched to a gene. Germline CDR1 is SGHAT and CDR2 is FQNNGV. The CDR3 extends over 18 amino acids. The CDR3 coding sequence is TGTGCCAGCAGCTCCCCGACTCGCGGGCGGGGGGGAATGTACGAGCAGTACTTC. This codes for CASSSPTRGRGGMYEQYF.

The CDR3 loop reads CSAGGEKLFF. CDR3 in DNA: TGCAGCGCCGGAGGCGAAAAACTGTTTTTT. The J gene is TRBJ1-4, the V gene TRBV29-1; D not certain. The germline V and J ends were trimmed by 7 bases and 8 bases, with 8 bases remaining between them. CDR1 and CDR2 from the germline V gene are SQVTM and ANQGSEA. The CDR3 loop spans 10 amino acids.

This clonotype was seen more than once but under ten times. V is TRBV11-2 and J is TRBJ1-1; D remains ambiguous. Germline CDR1 SGHAT, CDR2 FQNNGV. CDR3 length: 12 residues. V lost 5 bases and J 1 base, leaving 5 bases between the germline ends. The CDR3 DNA reads TGTGCCAGCAGCACTACGAACACTGAAGCTTTCTTT. Translated: CASSTTNTEAFF. Filled out from reference TRBV11-2 and TRBJ1-1, the complete variable domain reads EAGVAQSPRYKIIEKRQSVAFWCNPISGHATLYWYQQILGQGPKLLIQFQNNGVVDDSQLPKDRFSAERLKGVDSTLKIQPAKLEDSAVYLCASSTTNTEAFFGQGTRLTVV.

This clonotype was observed a few times. This chain links TRBV2 with TRBJ2-3; perhaps TRBD2 as D (6 bases). V lost 3 bases and J lost 0, with 16 bases in between. CDR3 size: 17 residues. The V gene's germline CDR1 is SNHLY and CDR2 FYNNEI. The CDR3 sequence: CASSDNFSGVSTDTQYF. The CDR3, as DNA: TGTGCCAGCAGTGATAATTTCTCGGGGGTTAGCACAGATACGCAGTATTTT.

The chain is built from TRBV4-2 and TRBJ2-7, with TRBD1 as a possible D gene (5 bases). The CDR3 has 15 residues. From germline, CDR1 is LGHNA and CDR2 YNFKEQ. V gave up 1 base and J gave up 2 bases, with 12 bases separating them. CDR3 region: CASSQGGTGTYEQYF. The CDR3 DNA sequence: TGTGCCAGCAGCCAAGGAGGTACAGGAACCTACGAGCAGTACTTC.

The chain joins TRBV2 to TRBJ2-7, with TRBD2 as a possible D gene (5 bases). The CDR3 totals 15 residues. From germline, CDR1 is SNHLY and CDR2 FYNNEI. Trimming shortened V by 2 bases and J by 2 bases, and 13 bases separated the two germline ends. The CDR3 loop reads CASSERDGVPYEQYF. CDR3 bases: TGTGCCAGCAGTGAACGCGACGGGGTCCCCTACGAGCAGTACTTC.

This chain connects TRBV7-9 to TRBJ2-7; D is ambiguous. CDR1 SEHNR and CDR2 FQNEAQ come from the germline V gene (reference sequence). This CDR3 is built from 12 residues. V was cut by 10 bases and J by 3 bases, with 13 bases left in between. DNA for the CDR3: TGTGCCACAGGTCAGGAGTTCTACGAGCAGTACTTC. Protein product: CATGQEFYEQYF.

CDR3 coding DNA: TGCAGTGCTAGAGGGCTTTCCGAGCAGTACTTC. Translated: CSARGLSEQYF. V and J are TRBV20-1 and TRBJ2-7; no firm D call. Germline CDR1 and CDR2: DFQATT and SNEGSKA (reference sequence). The ends were cut back, 1 base at V and 6 bases at J, with 7 bases in the middle. The CDR3 contains 11 residues.

The chain couples TRBV19 to TRBJ2-2; 11 bases align to TRBD2. Germline V gives CDR1 LNHDA, CDR2 SQIVND (reference sequence). V lost 5 bases, J lost 2 bases, and 4 bases stayed unmatched. The CDR3 runs 16 residues. The CDR3 reads CASSPSGGLNTGELFF. The CDR3 DNA reads TGTGCCAGTAGTCCTAGCGGGGGGCTTAACACCGGGGAGCTGTTTTTT. Looking up the rest from reference TRBV19 and TRBJ2-2 gives the full variable domain: DGGITQSPKYLFRKEGQNVTLSCEQNLNHDAMYWYRQDPGQGLRLIYYSQIVNDFQKGDIAEGYSVSREKKESFPLTVTSAQKNPTAFYLCASSPSGGLNTGELFFGEGSRLTVL.

V and J are TRBV9 and TRBJ2-3, with D uncertain. The CDR3 covers 15 residues. Germline assignment: CDR1 SGDLS and CDR2 YYNGEE. With 0 bases removed from V and 3 bases from J, the gap between germline ends came to 11 bases. The CDR3 sequence is CASSVVPSETDTQYF. Written as DNA, the CDR3 is TGTGCCAGCAGCGTAGTCCCCTCTGAGACAGATACGCAGTATTTT.